This T cell receptor (beta chain) was recorded in a study of CD8 T cells in ankylosing spondylitis. Germline-derived CDR1 and CDR2 are DFQATT and SNEGSKA (reference sequence). Deletions cut 6 bases from V and 8 bases from J, with 11 bases between. This CDR3 comprises 11 residues. One entry per CDR3 protein, called by TCRdb with MiXCR from the 5' RACE reads. The repertoire holds hundreds of thousands of distinct CDR3 sequences, with roughly 32% as singletons. As for this clonotype: The antigen remains undetermined.

Whole-study results and caveats: A TCR beta motif made of fewer than 10 highly homologous variants seemed typical of ankylosing spondylitis blood. CD8+ disease-linked clones were present at relatively low frequencies in blood.

Sequencing was carried out using blood, either unsorted or a sorted T cell fraction (not recorded which). The chain recombines TRBV20-1 with TRBJ2-1, with D uncertain. This TCR was recovered from a male donor with ankylosing spondylitis or in good health (not recorded which). The CDR3 reads CSATPGYEQFF. The CDR3 DNA reads TGCAGTGCCACCCCCGGCTATGAGCAGTTCTTC.